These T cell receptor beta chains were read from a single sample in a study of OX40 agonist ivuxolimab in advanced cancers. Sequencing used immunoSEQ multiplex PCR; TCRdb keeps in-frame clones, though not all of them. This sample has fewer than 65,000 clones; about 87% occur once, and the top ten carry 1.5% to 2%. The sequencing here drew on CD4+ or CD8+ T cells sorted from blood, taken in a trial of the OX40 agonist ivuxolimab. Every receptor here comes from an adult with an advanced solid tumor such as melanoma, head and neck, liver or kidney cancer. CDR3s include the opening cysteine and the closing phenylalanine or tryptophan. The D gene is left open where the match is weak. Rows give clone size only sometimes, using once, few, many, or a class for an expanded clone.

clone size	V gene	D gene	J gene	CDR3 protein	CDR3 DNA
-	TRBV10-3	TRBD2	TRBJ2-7	CAISESYAGGTYEQYF	TGTGCCATCAGTGAGTCGTATGCGGGAGGCACCTACGAGCAGTACTTC
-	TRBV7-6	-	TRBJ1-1	CASSLGGGYKMNTEAFF	TGTGCCAGCAGCTTAGGTGGAGGTTATAAAATGAACACTGAAGCTTTCTTT
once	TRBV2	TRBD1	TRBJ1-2	CASGQGKGYGYTF	TGTGCCAGCGGACAGGGGAAGGGGTATGGCTACACCTTC
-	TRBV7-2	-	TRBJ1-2	CASSLLNLGANGYTF	TGTGCCAGCAGCTTATTAAATTTGGGGGCGAATGGCTACACCTTC
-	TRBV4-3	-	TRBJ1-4	CASSQEMRRDSNEKLFF	TGCGCCAGCAGCCAAGAAATGAGAAGGGATAGTAATGAAAAACTGTTTTTT
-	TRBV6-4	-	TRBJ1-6	CASSKQNNSPLHF	TGTGCCAGCAGCAAACAGAATAATTCACCCCTCCACTTT
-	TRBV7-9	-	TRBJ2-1	CASAGVAEQFF	TGTGCCAGCGCCGGAGTGGCGGAGCAGTTCTTC
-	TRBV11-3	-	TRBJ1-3	CASSLGYPGNTIYF	TGTGCCAGCAGCTTGGGGTACCCTGGAAACACCATATATTTT
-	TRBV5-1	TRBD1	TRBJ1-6	CASSVTGAPYNSPLHF	TGCGCCAGCAGCGTTACAGGGGCCCCCTATAATTCACCCCTCCACTTT
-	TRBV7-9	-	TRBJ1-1	CASSLFSENTEAFF	TGTGCCAGCAGCTTATTCTCAGAAAACACTGAAGCTTTCTTT
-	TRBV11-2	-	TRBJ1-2	CASSLDSGTAQNYGYTF	TGTGCCAGCAGCTTAGACAGCGGAACAGCTCAAAACTATGGCTACACCTTC
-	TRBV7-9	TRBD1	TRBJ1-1	CASIPGQGGSKAFF	TGTGCCAGCATCCCAGGACAGGGGGGATCTAAAGCTTTCTTT
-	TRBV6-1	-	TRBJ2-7	CASLADHYEQYF	TGTGCCAGCTTGGCGGATCACTACGAGCAGTACTTC
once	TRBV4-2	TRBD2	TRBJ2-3	CASSQGSLAGGHADTQYF	TGTGCCAGCAGCCAAGGTTCCCTAGCGGGAGGGCATGCAGATACGCAGTATTTT
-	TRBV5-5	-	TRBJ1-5	CASSLANLGNQPQHF	TGTGCCAGCAGCTTGGCGAATCTTGGCAATCAGCCCCAGCATTTT
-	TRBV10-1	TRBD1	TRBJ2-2	CASSESGRTGRNTGELFF	TGCGCCAGCAGTGAGTCGGGTAGGACAGGGCGGAACACCGGGGAGCTGTTTTTT
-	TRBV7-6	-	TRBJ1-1	CASKLRGIDTEAFF	TGTGCCAGTAAGCTTAGAGGGATTGACACTGAAGCTTTCTTT
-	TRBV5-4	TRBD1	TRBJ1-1	CASTRTGGTEAFF	TGTGCCAGCACCAGGACAGGGGGCACTGAAGCTTTCTTT
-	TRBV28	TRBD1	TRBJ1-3	CASSTEGAGNTIYF	TGTGCCAGCAGCACTGAGGGGGCCGGAAACACCATATATTTT
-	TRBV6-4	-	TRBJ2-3	CASSAEMYFRGTDTQYF	TGTGCCAGCAGTGCTGAAATGTATTTTAGGGGGACAGATACGCAGTATTTT
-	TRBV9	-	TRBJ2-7	CASSNRDGQSGYEQYF	TGTGCCAGCAGCAACCGGGACGGCCAGTCGGGCTACGAGCAGTACTTC
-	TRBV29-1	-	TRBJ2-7	CSVAVVYEQYF	TGCAGCGTTGCAGTAGTCTACGAGCAGTACTTC
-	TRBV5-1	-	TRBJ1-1	CASSSISTEMNTEAFF	TGCGCCAGCAGCTCCATATCGACGGAAATGAACACTGAAGCTTTCTTT
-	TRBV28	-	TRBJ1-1	CASSLGWPGAFF	TGTGCCAGCAGTTTAGGTTGGCCTGGAGCTTTCTTT
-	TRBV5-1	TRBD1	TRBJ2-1	CASSRDRNNEQFF	TGCGCCAGCAGCAGGGACAGAAACAATGAGCAGTTCTTC
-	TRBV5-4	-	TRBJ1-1	CASSAGERNTEAFF	TGTGCCAGCAGTGCGGGGGAACGGAACACTGAAGCTTTCTTT
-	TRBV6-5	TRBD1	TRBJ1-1	CASTGGGSFF	TGTGCCAGCACAGGGGGTGGGTCTTTCTTT
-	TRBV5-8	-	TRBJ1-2	CASSQDRGSYTF	TGTGCCAGCAGCCAGGACCGGGGTTCCTACACCTTC
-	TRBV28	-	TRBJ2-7	CASSSLPTGSYEQYF	TGTGCCAGCAGTTCCCTCCCCACCGGCTCCTACGAGCAGTACTTC
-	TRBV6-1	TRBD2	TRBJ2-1	CASTVLAGEQFF	TGTGCCAGCACCGTACTAGCGGGAGAGCAGTTCTTC
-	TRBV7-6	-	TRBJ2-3	CASSSTGATQYF	TGTGCCAGCAGCTCGACGGGGGCTACGCAGTATTTT
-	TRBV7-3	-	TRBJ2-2	CASSLTTLSPPPRPDLNTGELFF	TGTGCCAGCAGCTTAACCACCTTAAGTCCGCCCCCCCGACCCGACCTGAACACCGGGGAGCTGTTTTTT
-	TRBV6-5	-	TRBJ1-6	CASSPGPNSPLHF	TGTGCCAGCAGTCCGGGACCTAATTCACCCCTCCACTTT
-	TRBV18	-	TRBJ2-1	CASSPPESYNEQFF	TGTGCCAGCTCACCACCGGAATCCTACAATGAGCAGTTCTTC
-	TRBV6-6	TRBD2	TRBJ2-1	CASTNTGTSGNNEQFF	TGTGCCAGCACCAATACCGGGACTAGCGGAAACAATGAGCAGTTCTTC
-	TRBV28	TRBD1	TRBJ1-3	CASSEAGTGVSGNTIYF	TGTGCCAGCAGTGAAGCCGGGACAGGCGTCTCTGGAAACACCATATATTTT
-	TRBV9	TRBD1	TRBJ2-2	CASSSYPGGGSNTGELFF	TGTGCCAGCAGCTCTTACCCAGGGGGCGGATCGAACACCGGGGAACTGTTTTTT
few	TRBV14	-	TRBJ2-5	CASSNTVGGRETQYF	TGTGCCAGCAGCAACACCGTCGGGGGTCGAGAGACCCAGTACTTC
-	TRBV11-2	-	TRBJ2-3	CATGPQAQSTDTQYF	TGTGCCACCGGACCCCAGGCCCAAAGCACAGATACGCAGTATTTT
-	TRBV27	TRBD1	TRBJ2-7	CASSGAWDRGYEQYF	TGTGCCAGCAGTGGAGCCTGGGACAGGGGCTACGAGCAGTACTTC
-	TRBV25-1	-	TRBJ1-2	CASSEYRSSNYGYTF	TGTGCCAGCAGTGAATATAGATCGTCTAACTATGGCTACACCTTC
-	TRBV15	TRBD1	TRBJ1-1	CATSRDLRQGAEAFF	TGTGCCACCAGCAGAGATTTGCGGCAGGGGGCTGAAGCTTTCTTT
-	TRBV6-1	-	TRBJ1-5	CASSSQPRADQPQHF	TGTGCCAGCAGTTCACAGCCCCGGGCGGATCAGCCCCAGCATTTT
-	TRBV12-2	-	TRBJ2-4	CASRLTCLPLAGGPHAKNIQYF	TGTGCAAGTCGCTTAACCTGCCTACCCCTAGCGGGAGGCCCCCATGCCAAAAACATTCAGTACTTC
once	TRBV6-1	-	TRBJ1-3	CASSREGSGNTIYF	TGTGCCAGCAGCCGAGAGGGCTCTGGAAACACCATATATTTT
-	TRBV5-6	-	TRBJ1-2	CASSLKSGEIYGYTF	TGCGCCAGCAGCTTGAAGTCGGGTGAAATCTATGGCTACACCTTC
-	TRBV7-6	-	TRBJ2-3	CASSLGYQESTDTQYF	TGTGCCAGCAGCTTAGGTTACCAGGAGAGCACAGATACGCAGTATTTT
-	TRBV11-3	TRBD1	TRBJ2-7	CASSLMGTVAYEQYF	TGTGCCAGCAGCCTCATGGGGACAGTAGCCTACGAGCAGTACTTC
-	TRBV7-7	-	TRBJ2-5	CASSLGRQETQYF	TGTGCTAGCAGTCTAGGACGTCAAGAGACCCAGTACTTC
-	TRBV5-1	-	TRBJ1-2	CASSLGGANYGYTF	TGCGCCAGCAGCTTGGGGGGAGCTAACTATGGCTACACCTTC
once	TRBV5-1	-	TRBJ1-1	CASRLGADTEAFF	TGCGCCAGCAGATTAGGGGCGGACACTGAAGCTTTCTTT
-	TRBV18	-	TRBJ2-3	CASSPPGGGLDTQYF	TGTGCCAGCTCACCACCGGGTGGGGGGCTAGATACGCAGTATTTT
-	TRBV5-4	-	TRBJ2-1	CASSPLGGPNYNEQFF	TGTGCCAGCAGCCCCCTCGGCGGGCCCAACTACAATGAGCAGTTCTTC
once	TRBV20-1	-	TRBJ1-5	CSAARDQPQHF	TGCAGTGCCGCCAGGGATCAGCCCCAGCATTTT